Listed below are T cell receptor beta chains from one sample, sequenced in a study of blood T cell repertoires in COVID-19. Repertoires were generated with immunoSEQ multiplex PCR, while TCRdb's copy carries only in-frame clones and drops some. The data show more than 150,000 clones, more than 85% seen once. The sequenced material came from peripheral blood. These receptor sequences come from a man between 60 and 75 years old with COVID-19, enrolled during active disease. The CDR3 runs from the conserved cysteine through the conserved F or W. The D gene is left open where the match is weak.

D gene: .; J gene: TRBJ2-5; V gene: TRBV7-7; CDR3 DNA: TGTGCTAGCAGCTATAGCGGAGCCCAAGAGACCCAGTACTTC; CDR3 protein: CASSYSGAQETQYF
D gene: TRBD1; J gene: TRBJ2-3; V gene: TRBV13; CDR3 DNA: TGTGCCAGCAGACAACGTGGACAGGGAACAGATACGCAGTATTTT; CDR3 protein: CASRQRGQGTDTQYF
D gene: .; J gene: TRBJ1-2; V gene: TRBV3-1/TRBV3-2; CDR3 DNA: TGTGCCAGCAGCCAAAAAGGGTCACAGGGCCCTTACTACACCTTC; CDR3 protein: CASSQKGSQGPYYTF
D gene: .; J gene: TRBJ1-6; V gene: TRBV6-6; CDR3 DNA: TGTGCCAGCAGTTACGCTGAGTTGAATTCACCCCTCCACTTT; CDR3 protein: CASSYAELNSPLHF
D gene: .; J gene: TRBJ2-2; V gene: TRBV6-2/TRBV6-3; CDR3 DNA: TGTGCCAGCAGCAAAGGGGGCACCGGGGAGCTGTTTTTT; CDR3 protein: CASSKGGTGELFF
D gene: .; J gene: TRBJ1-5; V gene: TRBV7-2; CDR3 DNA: TGTGCCAGCAGCTCAACTACAGGGAGAGGTAATCAGCCCCAGCATTTT; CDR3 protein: CASSSTTGRGNQPQHF
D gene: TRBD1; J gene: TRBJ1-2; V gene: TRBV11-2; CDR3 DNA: TGTGCCAGCAGCTTAGGACGGGACAGGGTTGGCTACACCTTC; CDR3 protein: CASSLGRDRVGYTF
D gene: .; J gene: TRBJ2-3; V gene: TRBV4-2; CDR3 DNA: TGTGCCAGCAGCCGCCGGGACACTAACACAGATACGCAGTATTTT; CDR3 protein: CASSRRDTNTDTQYF
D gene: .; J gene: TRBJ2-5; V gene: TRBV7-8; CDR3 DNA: TGTGCCAGCAGCTTCGGGGACAAAGAGACCCAGTACTTC; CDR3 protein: CASSFGDKETQYF
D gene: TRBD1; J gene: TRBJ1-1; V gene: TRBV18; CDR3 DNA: TGTGCCAGCTCACCCCCTAGACAGGGGATCGTCGCTTTCTTT; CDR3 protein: CASSPPRQGIVAFF
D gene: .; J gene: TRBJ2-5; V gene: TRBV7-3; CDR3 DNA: TGTGCCAGCAGCTTAGACTCGTCTCGCGCCCAGTACTTC; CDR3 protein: CASSLDSSRAQYF
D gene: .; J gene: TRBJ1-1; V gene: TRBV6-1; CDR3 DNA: TGTGCCAGCAGTGAATATGACAGAGAAATCGGTCCGACTGAAGCTTTCTTT; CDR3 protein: CASSEYDREIGPTEAFF
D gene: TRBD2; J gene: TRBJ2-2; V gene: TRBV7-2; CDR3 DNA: TGTGCCAGCAGCCGTAGCGGGCGAGACACCGGGGAGCTGTTTTTT; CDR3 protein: CASSRSGRDTGELFF